This T cell receptor (beta chain) is drawn from a study of blood T cells in healthy people across ages. The wider study: Using template switching, researchers captured about one barcoded beta molecule for each two T cells.

In terms of origin and age, donors were healthy Caucasian individuals from Russia aged about 6 to 90. The length of the CDR3 is 14 residues. The J segment lost 9 bases and the V segment lost 6 bases, leaving 15 bases of the junction unmatched. Per germline, CDR1 SQVTM and CDR2 ANQGSEA. A second roughly 6 to 12 cycle PCR used barcoded and J-beta primers. TCRdb reprocessed the 5' RACE reads with MiXCR, giving one entry per CDR3 protein. The table has some 1.5 million distinct CDR3 sequences, less than 45% seen once. This chain connects TRBV29-1 to TRBJ1-1; 8 nucleotides line up with TRBD1. The receptor's source is a woman between 18 and 30 years old in good health. Sequenced sample: blood. The CDR3, as DNA: TGCAGCGTCGACGGACAGGGAAATATCGCCCAAGCTTTCTTT. Translation gives CSVDGQGNIAQAFF.